Below are 26 T cell receptor beta chains sequenced from a single sample in a study of T cell changes during pregnancy in multiple sclerosis. Using immunoSEQ multiplex PCR, the repertoire was profiled, and TCRdb retains in-frame clones only, with some absent. The top ten clones hold 0.58% of a sample with about 55,000 clones, 80% to 90% of them seen once. The sequencing used CD4+ T cells from peripheral blood mononuclear cells, collected in the first trimester of pregnancy. All receptors come from a female donor with multiple sclerosis, enrolled in a pregnancy study.

The chain couples TRBV7-9 to TRBJ1-1; no clear D gene. The CDR3 extends over 14 amino acids. CDR1 SEHNR and CDR2 FQNEAQ come from the germline V gene (reference sequence). Trimming cost V 2 bases and J 11 bases, with 18 bases left between them. This chain's CDR3 is CASSLPPRPWEAFF. The CDR3, as DNA: TGTGCCAGCAGCTTACCCCCCAGGCCTTGGGAGGCTTTCTTT.

The rearrangement uses TRBV19 and TRBJ2-7; TRBD1 aligns across 8 bases. The V and J ends lost 0 bases and 5 bases, in that order; junction bases with no gene match: 3. Germline V gene lookup returns CDR1 LNHDA and CDR2 SQIVND (reference sequence). The CDR3 is 14 residues long. The CDR3 spells CASSIEDRDNEQYF. The DNA of the CDR3 is TGTGCCAGTAGTATAGAGGACAGGGACAACGAGCAGTACTTC.

This clone is medium-sized by share. The chain couples TRBV9 to TRBJ1-3; no reliable D call. The CDR3 is made up of 14 amino acids. Trimming took off 1 base at V and 8 bases at J, with 13 bases between the two ends. Germline loops: CDR1 SGDLS, CDR2 YYNGEE. CDR3 amino acids: CASSVQGWGDTIYF. In nucleotides, the CDR3 is TGTGCCAGCAGCGTACAAGGCTGGGGAGACACCATATATTTT.

This clone was detected a few times. V and J are TRBV30 and TRBJ1-1, with 7 bases aligning to TRBD1. This CDR3 comprises 13 residues. V lost 2 bases to trimming and J lost 3 bases; unmatched junction nucleotides: 3. Per the germline V gene, CDR1 is GTSNPN and CDR2 is SVGIG (reference sequence). CDR3 nucleotide sequence: TGTGCCTGGAGTAGGGGGCTTTACACTGAAGCTTTCTTT. It translates to CAWSRGLYTEAFF. The full variable domain, in which reference TRBV30 and TRBJ1-1 provide the parts outside the CDR3, is SQTIHQWPATLVQPVGSPLSLECTVEGTSNPNLYWYRQAAGRGLQLLFYSVGIGQISSEVPQNLSASRPQDRQFILSSKKLLLSDSGFYLCAWSRGLYTEAFFGQGTRLTVV.

J is TRBJ2-1 and V is TRBV6-5; weak D call: TRBD2 (7 bases). The ends were cut back, 6 bases at V and 9 bases at J, with 21 bases in the middle. CDR1 and CDR2 (germline): MNHEY, SVGAGI. This CDR3 is built from 15 residues. The CDR3 reads CASRGEGGVLGEQFF. CDR3 DNA sequence: TGTGCCAGCAGGGGGGAGGGGGGAGTCTTGGGTGAGCAGTTCTTC.

V gene TRBV30 combines with J gene TRBJ1-6; 8 bases agree with TRBD1. V lost 1 base to trimming and J lost 6 bases; unmatched junction nucleotides: 8. The V gene's germline CDR1 is GTSNPN and CDR2 SVGIG (reference sequence). The CDR3 length is 16 residues. The CDR3 DNA follows: TGTGCCTGGAGTGAGTGGTCAGGGGGCGGTAATTCACCCCTCCACTTT. Translating gives CAWSEWSGGGNSPLHF. The complete variable domain, with remaining parts taken from reference TRBV30 and TRBJ1-6, reads SQTIHQWPATLVQPVGSPLSLECTVEGTSNPNLYWYRQAAGRGLQLLFYSVGIGQISSEVPQNLSASRPQDRQFILSSKKLLLSDSGFYLCAWSEWSGGGNSPLHFGNGTRLTVT.

The V gene is TRBV9, the J gene TRBJ2-7, with D possibly matching TRBD1 (6 bases). V lost 4 bases and J lost 2, with 16 bases in between. The CDR3 contains 15 residues. The germline gives CDR1 SGDLS, CDR2 YYNGEE. CDR3 in DNA: TGTGCCAGCAGCCCCCGAGGGGGTAGGACCTACGAGCAGTACTTC. Encoded protein: CASSPRGGRTYEQYF.

This clone was seen once. The CDR3 nucleotides are TGTGCCAGCAGTGAAACCGGTTGGTATGGCTACACCTTC. Amino acid sequence: CASSETGWYGYTF. The chain recombines TRBV6-1 with TRBJ1-2; the D is unclear. CDR3 length: 13 amino acids. Trimming cost V 2 bases and J 5 bases, with 9 bases left between them. Germline V lookup: CDR1 MNHNS, CDR2 SASEGT.

This rearrangement joins TRBV27 to TRBJ2-7, with TRBD2 identical over 12 bases. V lost 6 bases to trimming and J lost 4 bases; unmatched junction nucleotides: 7. Looked up from germline, CDR1 is MNHEY and CDR2 is SMNVEV (reference sequence). The CDR3 spans 15 residues. The CDR3 loop is CASSRLAGVDYEQYF. As DNA, the CDR3 is TGTGCCAGCAGCAGACTAGCGGGAGTGGATTACGAGCAGTACTTC.

The chain combines TRBV5-4 with TRBJ2-3; D gene uncertain. This CDR3 comprises 13 residues. Germline V gene data show CDR1 as SGHNT and CDR2 as YYREEE (reference sequence). Trimming shortened V by 4 bases and J by 1 base, and 7 bases separated the two germline ends. CDR3 in DNA: TGTGCCAGCAGCCCTACAGGCACAGATACGCAGTATTTT. This sequence encodes CASSPTGTDTQYF.

The chain has TRBV6-5 and TRBJ2-7; 14 bases match TRBD2. CDR1 is MNHEY, CDR2 SVGAGI, per germline. The J segment lost 0 bases and the V segment lost 9 bases, leaving 4 bases of the junction unmatched. This CDR3 spans 15 amino acids. CDR3 DNA sequence: TGTGCCAGTTCGGGGACTAGCGGGAGCTCCTACGAGCAGTACTTC. Its protein is CASSGTSGSSYEQYF.

This chain uses TRBV27 with TRBJ1-5; 9 bases agree with TRBD1. The CDR3 runs 16 residues. Germline values: CDR1 MNHEY, CDR2 SMNVEV (reference sequence). Trimming at V came to 5 bases and at J to 4 bases, leaving 9 bases not matched to a gene. CDR3 residues: CASSALGTGKNQPQHF. The CDR3 bases are TGTGCCAGCAGTGCTCTTGGGACAGGGAAAAATCAGCCCCAGCATTTT.

This chain joins TRBV7-2 and TRBJ2-5; D uncertain. V was cut by 5 bases and J by 9 bases, with 16 bases left in between. CDR3 length equals 13 residues. Germline V lookup: CDR1 SGHTA, CDR2 FQGNSA. The CDR3 DNA sequence: TGTGCCAGCAGCAGTATCTCCGCTATGGCCCAGTACTTC. It yields the protein CASSSISAMAQYF.

The V and J genes are TRBV4-1 and TRBJ1-4, with D unclear. The germline CDR1 and CDR2 sequences are MGHRA and YSYEKL. There are 14 residues in the CDR3. Trimming took 0 bases from V and 11 from J, leaving 13 bases between them. The DNA of the CDR3 is TGCGCCAGCAGCCAAGAACCAGGCACAAACAAACTGTTTTTT. Protein: CASSQEPGTNKLFF.

This clone was found once. This chain connects TRBV5-1 to TRBJ1-4; possible D gene TRBD1, 6 bases. The CDR3 runs 15 residues. The V end was cut by 4 bases, the J end by 1 base, with 11 bases between. Germline V gene data show CDR1 as SGHRS and CDR2 as YFSETQ. The CDR3 loop is CASSLQGRTNEKLFF. CDR3 in DNA: TGCGCCAGCAGCCTACAGGGAAGAACTAATGAAAAACTGTTTTTT.

The rearrangement joins TRBV5-1 to TRBJ1-2, with 9 positions matching TRBD1. V was pared by 3 bases and J by 4 bases, with 4 bases of the junction left unmatched. From germline, CDR1 is SGHRS and CDR2 YFSETQ. The CDR3 consists of 14 residues. The CDR3 loop is CASSSGDRAYGYTF. CDR3 sequence (DNA): TGCGCCAGCAGCTCGGGGGACAGGGCCTATGGCTACACCTTC.

This clone has a single count. The J gene is TRBJ2-3, the V gene TRBV13; 9 bases match TRBD2. Per germline, CDR1 PRHDT and CDR2 FYEKMQ (reference sequence). This CDR3 region has 16 residues. Trimming cost V 0 bases and J 0 bases; bases outside gene matches: 1. CDR3 loop: CASSLGLAGSTDTQYF. The CDR3, as DNA: TGTGCCAGCAGCTTAGGGCTAGCGGGGAGCACAGATACGCAGTATTTT.

J is TRBJ1-2 and V is TRBV5-1, with D hard to call. The CDR3 is 14 amino acids. With 0 bases removed from V and 3 bases from J, the gap between germline ends came to 9 bases. The germline V gene encodes CDR1 SGHRS and CDR2 YFSETQ. CDR3 sequence: CASSLGRTDYGYTF. Written as DNA, the CDR3 is TGCGCCAGCAGCTTGGGCAGAACAGACTATGGCTACACCTTC.

This clone was seen a single time. The CDR3 sequence: CARGLGENSPLHF. The CDR3 DNA is TGTGCCCGAGGGCTCGGGGAAAATTCACCCCTCCACTTT. This rearrangement joins TRBV30 to TRBJ1-6; D gene uncertain. The ends were cut back, 8 bases at V and 7 bases at J, with 15 bases in the middle. This CDR3 has 13 residues. The V gene's germline CDR1 is GTSNPN and CDR2 SVGIG (reference sequence).

This rearrangement joins TRBV5-4 to TRBJ2-1; TRBD2 aligns across 7 bases. Trimming at V came to 10 bases and at J to 7 bases, leaving 14 bases not matched to a gene. This CDR3 is 14 amino acids long. From germline, CDR1 is SGHNT and CDR2 YYREEE (reference sequence). Here the CDR3 reads CAYSDAGAGNEQFF. CDR3 nucleotides: TGTGCCTACTCAGACGCGGGAGCGGGAAATGAGCAGTTCTTC.

The chain employs TRBV5-1 and TRBJ1-2; D not resolved. This CDR3 is built from 14 residues. Germline V gene data show CDR1 as SGHRS and CDR2 as YFSETQ. The ends were cut back, 5 bases at V and 2 bases at J, with 13 bases in the middle. The CDR3 DNA reads as TGCGCCAGCAGTTCCGGACTGATCAACTATGGCTACACCTTC. Its translation is CASSSGLINYGYTF. The full variable domain, completed using reference TRBV5-1 and TRBJ1-2, is KAGVTQTPRYLIKTRGQQVTLSCSPISGHRSVSWYQQTPGQGLQFLFEYFSETQRNKGNFPGRFSGRQFSNSRSEMNVSTLELGDSALYLCASSSGLINYGYTFGSGTRLTVV.

This chain uses TRBV7-8 with TRBJ2-7; maybe TRBD1 (5 bases). V was shortened by 1 base and J by 2 bases, with 9 bases between the two germline ends. Germline CDR1 reads SGHVS; CDR2 reads FQNEAQ. The CDR3 consists of 14 residues. This CDR3 is CASSLDQGTYEQYF. The CDR3 DNA follows: TGTGCCAGCAGCTTAGACCAGGGCACCTACGAGCAGTACTTC.

J is TRBJ2-3 and V is TRBV18; tentatively, D is TRBD1 (6 bases). CDR1 is KGHSH, CDR2 LQKENI, per germline. The V and J ends lost 6 bases and 1 base respectively, with 20 bases between them. This CDR3 comprises 17 residues. The CDR3 nucleotides are TGTGCCAGCTCCTCCGACAGGATCCCTGGGGGCACAGATACGCAGTATTTT. Its protein is CASSSDRIPGGTDTQYF. Full variable domain (missing parts from reference TRBV18 and TRBJ2-3): NAGVMQNPRHLVRRRGQEARLRCSPMKGHSHVYWYRQLPEEGLKFMVYLQKENIIDESGMPKERFSAEFPKEGPSILRIQQVVRGDSAAYFCASSSDRIPGGTDTQYFGPGTRLTVL.

The chain joins TRBV29-1 to TRBJ2-7, with D possibly TRBD2 on 6 matching bases. V lost 7 bases and J 7 bases, leaving 14 bases between the germline ends. CDR3 size: 11 residues. The V gene's germline CDR1 is SQVTM and CDR2 ANQGSEA. The CDR3 coding sequence is TGCAGCGCCGGGGACTCCCGTGAGCAGTACTTC. This codes for CSAGDSREQYF.

The chain joins TRBV9 to TRBJ1-1; no reliable D call. V lost 4 bases, J lost 0 bases, and 7 bases lay in between. The germline V gene has CDR1 SGDLS and CDR2 YYNGEE. CDR3 length equals 13 residues. DNA for the CDR3: TGTGCCAGCAGCTCGGTTCTGAACACTGAAGCTTTCTTT. It is translated as CASSSVLNTEAFF.

This clone was detected only a few times. The rearrangement links TRBV5-1 to TRBJ1-4, with 10 bases lining up with TRBD1. CDR3 size: 16 residues. The V gene's germline CDR1 is SGHRS and CDR2 YFSETQ. The trim removed 4 bases at V and 0 bases at J, leaving 3 bases unmatched. The DNA for the CDR3 is TGCGCCAGCAGCGACGGGACAGGGGCAACTAATGAAAAACTGTTTTTT. Translation: CASSDGTGATNEKLFF.